This TCR beta chain is drawn from a study of cytomegalovirus exposure and HLA in healthy donors. The PCR contained 60 Vbeta and 13 Jbeta primers. TCRdb's table, derived via immunoSEQ multiplex PCR, lists solely in-frame clones and lacks some. The table shows around 82,000 clones, with around 78% occurring only once. V lost 1 base and J lost 1; bases outside the gene matches: 4. This CDR3 is 17 amino acids long. Looked up from germline, CDR1 is SGHAT and CDR2 is FQNNGV. The source material was PBMCs. This sequence originates from a male donor in good health and CMV-seropositive. J is TRBJ2-6 and V is TRBV11-2, with 7 bases aligning to TRBD1. CDR3 sequence: CASSLGPTGSGANVLTF. CDR3 bases: TGTGCCAGCAGCTTAGGCCCGACAGGGTCTGGGGCCAACGTCCTGACTTTC. The whole variable domain, remainder taken from reference TRBV11-2 and TRBJ2-6, is EAGVAQSPRYKIIEKRQSVAFWCNPISGHATLYWYQQILGQGPKLLIQFQNNGVVDDSQLPKDRFSAERLKGVDSTLKIQPAKLEDSAVYLCASSLGPTGSGANVLTFGAGSRLTVL.